These 10 T cell receptor beta chains originate from one sample sequenced in a study of blood T cells in healthy people across ages. It was with a sample-barcoded 5' primer and a J-beta primer mix that a second PCR of roughly 7 to 12 cycles was run. TCRdb used MiXCR to reprocess the 5' RACE reads, holding one entry per CDR3 protein. The sample consists of around 800,000 distinct CDR3 sequences, around 24% of them appearing once. A further study also used this sample, focusing on T cells of mothers and their children.

The sample was blood. Receptors originate from a boy aged 10-17 years in good health.

This chain uses TRBV3-1 with TRBJ2-5; TRBD2 agrees at 8 bases. The J call could be wrong; TRBJ2-7 is a better fit for the DNA end. The CDR3 is 16 amino acids. In germline, CDR1 is LGHDT, CDR2 YNNKEL (reference sequence). CDR3 residues: CASSPQGLESSYEQYF. The CDR3 DNA reads TGTGCCAGCAGCCCCCAGGGACTAGAGAGCTCCTACGAGCAGTACTTC.

J is TRBJ2-1 and V is TRBV12-3 or TRBV12-4, with 11 bases that match TRBD1. V lost 5 bases to trimming and J lost 3 bases; unmatched junction nucleotides: 6. The length of the CDR3 is 16 residues. The DNA of the CDR3 is TGTGCCAGCAGTCCCGACGGGACAGGGGGCTACAATGAGCAGTTCTTC. Amino acid sequence: CASSPDGTGGYNEQFF.

This chain uses TRBV5-1 with TRBJ2-7; D is uncertain. There are 12 residues in the CDR3. V shed 4 bases and J shed 2 bases, with 7 bases lying between them. The germline gives CDR1 SGHRS, CDR2 YFSETQ. The CDR3 coding sequence is TGCGCCAGCAGCGCCTCGGCCTACGAGCAGTACTTC. Encoded protein: CASSASAYEQYF.

This clonotype has only a few counts. The chain employs TRBV18 and TRBJ1-5, with no clear D. The CDR3 runs to 13 residues. Germline V gene sequence: CDR1 KGHSH, CDR2 LQKENI. The V end lost 2 bases, the J end lost 7 bases, and 9 bases lay between the germline ends. As DNA, the CDR3 is TGTGCCAGCTCACCAGGAAGCCAACAGCCCCAGCATTTT. It yields the protein CASSPGSQQPQHF.

Ten or more counts support this clonotype. Compared with germline, one end of the junction differs, possibly owing to a read error. The chain uses TRBV5-1 and TRBJ2-3; D is uncertain. Germline-derived CDR1 and CDR2 are SGHRS and YFSETQ. The CDR3 length is 12 residues. For the CDR3, the DNA is TGTGCCAGCAGCTTAGACACAGATACGCAGTATTTT. Protein sequence: CASSLDTDTQYF. Full variable domain (missing parts from reference TRBV5-1 and TRBJ2-3): KAGVTQTPRYLIKTRGQQVTLSCSPISGHRSVSWYQQTPGQGLQFLFEYFSETQRNKGNFPGRFSGRQFSNSRSEMNVSTLELGDSALYLCASSLDTDTQYFGPGTRLTVL.

The genes are TRBV24-1 and TRBJ2-5; tentative D call: TRBD2 (5 bases). This CDR3 comprises 14 residues. CDR1 and CDR2 (germline): KGHDR, SFDVKD. V was clipped by 0 bases and J by 2 bases, with 6 bases between them. The CDR3 coding sequence is TGTGCCACCAGTGATTTGGGAGGTCAAGAGACCCAGTACTTC. This encodes CATSDLGGQETQYF.

A few counts support this clonotype. The chain joins TRBV5-1 to TRBJ1-1; D possibly corresponds to TRBD1 (6 bases). Deletions cut 2 bases from V and 1 base from J, with 12 bases between. Per germline, CDR1 SGHRS and CDR2 YFSETQ. The CDR3 totals 15 residues. The CDR3 region is CASSFSGAPNTEAFF. In DNA form, the CDR3 reads TGCGCCAGCAGCTTTTCAGGGGCCCCGAACACTGAAGCTTTCTTT. The whole variable domain, filled in from reference TRBV5-1 and TRBJ1-1, reads KAGVTQTPRYLIKTRGQQVTLSCSPISGHRSVSWYQQTPGQGLQFLFEYFSETQRNKGNFPGRFSGRQFSNSRSEMNVSTLELGDSALYLCASSFSGAPNTEAFFGQGTRLTVV.

Points on this clonotype: The DNA is omitted, as the CDR3 cannot be located on it reliably, and the CDR3 follows TCRdb's listing. This chain connects TRBV3-1 to TRBJ2-5; the D call in the table, TRBD1, was not verified against the DNA. The CDR3 is 15 amino acids in total, end residues counted. Germline CDR1 LGHDT, CDR2 YNNKEL (reference sequence). The CDR3: CANSSSGRGSETQYF.

This clonotype was seen many times. The J gene is TRBJ2-5, the V gene TRBV5-1, with a tentative D call TRBD1 (6 bases). Germline V gene data show CDR1 as SGHRS and CDR2 as YFSETQ. This CDR3 contains 14 residues. V was pared by 2 bases and J by 0 bases, with 8 bases between. The CDR3: CASSLQGHQETQYF. The CDR3, as DNA: TGCGCCAGCAGCTTACAGGGACACCAAGAGACCCAGTACTTC.

This clonotype was detected only a few times. The rearrangement uses TRBV10-1 and TRBJ2-1; perhaps TRBD2 as D (5 bases). Germline V lookup: CDR1 WNHNN, CDR2 SYGVQD (reference sequence). V was trimmed by 3 bases and J by 6 bases, leaving 12 bases between them. This CDR3 region has 14 residues. CDR3 residues: CASSEGSARNEQFF. The CDR3 region has the DNA TGCGCCAGCAGTGAAGGGAGCGCTCGCAATGAGCAGTTCTTC.